This T cell receptor beta chain was retrieved from a study of cytomegalovirus exposure and HLA in healthy donors. Study outcomes and limitations: Later analysis placed DRB1 highest and HLA-C lowest in TCR association rates, which differed by HLA locus.

Every donor was a healthy person donating bone marrow. PCR used 60 Vbeta primers and 13 Jbeta primers. The assay was immunoSEQ multiplex PCR, and TCRdb's table has in-frame clones only and misses some. The sample carries about 160,000 clones, roughly 79% recorded once. The CDR3 loop spans 13 amino acids. Trimming left V 5 bases short and J 2 bases short, with 9 bases between. Germline CDR1 LNHDA, CDR2 SQIVND (reference sequence). Comments on this clone: Its antigen is unknown.

Sample: PBMCs. The receptor was derived from a woman aged 50 to 65 in good health and CMV-seronegative. The chain carries TRBV19 and TRBJ1-2, with D possibly matching TRBD1 (6 bases). CDR3 region: CASSWTDNYGYTF. In DNA form, the CDR3 reads TGTGCCAGTAGTTGGACAGACAACTATGGCTACACCTTC.